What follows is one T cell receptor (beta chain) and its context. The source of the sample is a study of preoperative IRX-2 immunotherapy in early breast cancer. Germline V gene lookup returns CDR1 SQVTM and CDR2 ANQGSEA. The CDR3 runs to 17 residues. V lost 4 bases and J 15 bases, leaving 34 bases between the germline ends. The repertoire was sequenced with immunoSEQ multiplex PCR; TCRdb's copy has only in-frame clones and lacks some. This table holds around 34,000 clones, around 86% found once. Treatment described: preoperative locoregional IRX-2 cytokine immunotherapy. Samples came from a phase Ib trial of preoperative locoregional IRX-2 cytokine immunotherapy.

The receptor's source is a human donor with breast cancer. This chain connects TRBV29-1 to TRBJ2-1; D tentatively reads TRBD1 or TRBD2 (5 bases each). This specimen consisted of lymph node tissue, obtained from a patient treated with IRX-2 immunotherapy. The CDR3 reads CSVGTTSEFPGPSVSFF. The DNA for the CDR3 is TGCAGCGTTGGGACCACTTCTGAGTTCCCGGGACCTTCTGTGTCGTTCTTC.